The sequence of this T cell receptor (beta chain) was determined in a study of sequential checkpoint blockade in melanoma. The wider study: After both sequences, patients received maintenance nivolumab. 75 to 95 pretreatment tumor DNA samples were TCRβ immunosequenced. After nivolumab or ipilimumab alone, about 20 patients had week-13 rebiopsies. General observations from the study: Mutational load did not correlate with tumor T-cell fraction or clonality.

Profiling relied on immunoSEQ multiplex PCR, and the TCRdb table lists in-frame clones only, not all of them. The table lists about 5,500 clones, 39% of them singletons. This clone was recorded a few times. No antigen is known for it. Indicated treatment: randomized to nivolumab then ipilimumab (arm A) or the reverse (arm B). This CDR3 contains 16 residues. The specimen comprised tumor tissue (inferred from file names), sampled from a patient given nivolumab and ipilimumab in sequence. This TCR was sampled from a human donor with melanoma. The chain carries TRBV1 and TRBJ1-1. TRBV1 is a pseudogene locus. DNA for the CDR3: TGCGCCAGCAGCTACAAGCCCGGTCGTGAGGGCACTGAAGCTTTCTTT. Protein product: CASSYKPGREGTEAFF.